Listed below are T cell receptor beta chains from one sample, sequenced in a study of cytomegalovirus exposure and HLA in healthy donors. Repertoires were generated with immunoSEQ multiplex PCR, while TCRdb's copy carries only in-frame clones and drops some. The sample includes around 150,000 clones, under 80% of them seen just once. The sequencing sample was made of PBMCs. The receptors stem from a man aged 40-50 years in good health and CMV-seronegative. Both conserved end residues are part of each CDR3. Fields, in order: D gene, V gene, J gene, clone size, CDR3 protein, CDR3 DNA. The D gene is left open where the match is weak. Part of the rows lack a size; the others show once, few, many or a class for expanded clones.

d_call: .; v_call: TRBV7-3; j_call: TRBJ1-3; clone_size: once; cdr3_aa: CASRPGAGNTIYF; cdr3_nt: TGTGCCAGCAGGCCAGGGGCTGGAAACACCATATATTTT
d_call: .; v_call: TRBV18; j_call: TRBJ2-2; clone_size: .; cdr3_aa: CASSPRTGELFF; cdr3_nt: TGTGCCAGCTCACCCCGCACCGGGGAGCTGTTTTTT
d_call: .; v_call: TRBV2; j_call: TRBJ2-5; clone_size: .; cdr3_aa: CASIGVNQETQYF; cdr3_nt: TGTGCCAGCATAGGGGTAAACCAAGAGACCCAGTACTTC
d_call: TRBD1; v_call: TRBV27; j_call: TRBJ1-2; clone_size: .; cdr3_aa: CASSDWTGNGYTF; cdr3_nt: TGTGCCAGCAGTGACTGGACAGGAAATGGCTACACCTTC
d_call: .; v_call: TRBV5-5; j_call: TRBJ2-7; clone_size: once; cdr3_aa: CASSRAGQAYEQYF; cdr3_nt: TGTGCCAGCAGTCGAGCGGGACAGGCCTACGAGCAGTACTTC
d_call: .; v_call: TRBV5-6; j_call: TRBJ1-1; clone_size: .; cdr3_aa: CASRGTGRVTEAFF; cdr3_nt: TGTGCCAGCAGAGGAACAGGGAGAGTAACTGAAGCTTTCTTT
d_call: .; v_call: TRBV6-1; j_call: TRBJ1-3; clone_size: .; cdr3_aa: CASSEGRPLSGNTIYF; cdr3_nt: TGTGCCAGCAGTGAAGGGCGGCCTCTCTCTGGAAACACCATATATTTT
d_call: TRBD1; v_call: TRBV30; j_call: TRBJ1-2; clone_size: .; cdr3_aa: CAWSVKGADGYTF; cdr3_nt: TGTGCCTGGAGTGTGAAGGGGGCGGATGGCTACACCTTC
d_call: .; v_call: TRBV30; j_call: TRBJ1-1; clone_size: .; cdr3_aa: CAWSFWGTRSNTEAFF; cdr3_nt: TGTGCCTGGAGTTTCTGGGGGACTCGGTCGAACACTGAAGCTTTCTTT
d_call: TRBD1; v_call: TRBV19; j_call: TRBJ2-3; clone_size: .; cdr3_aa: CASKKRTGVDTQYF; cdr3_nt: TGTGCCAGTAAAAAGAGGACAGGGGTAGATACGCAGTATTTT
d_call: .; v_call: TRBV6-5; j_call: TRBJ2-1; clone_size: .; cdr3_aa: CASSSESPPYNEQFF; cdr3_nt: TGTGCCAGCAGTTCCGAGTCCCCACCCTACAATGAGCAGTTCTTC
d_call: TRBD2; v_call: TRBV6-5; j_call: TRBJ2-5; clone_size: .; cdr3_aa: CASSPSGGAFETQYF; cdr3_nt: TGTGCCAGCAGTCCTAGCGGGGGGGCTTTTGAGACCCAGTACTTC
d_call: .; v_call: TRBV5-6; j_call: TRBJ2-7; clone_size: .; cdr3_aa: CASSLSSSNYEQYF; cdr3_nt: TGTGCCAGCAGCTTGTCTTCGAGTAACTACGAGCAGTACTTC
d_call: TRBD2; v_call: TRBV4-1; j_call: TRBJ2-2; clone_size: .; cdr3_aa: CASSRLALGTGELFF; cdr3_nt: TGCGCCAGCAGCCGACTAGCCCTTGGGACCGGGGAGCTGTTTTTT
d_call: .; v_call: TRBV5-8; j_call: TRBJ1-1; clone_size: .; cdr3_aa: CASSFGGEAFF; cdr3_nt: TGTGCCAGCAGCTTTGGAGGTGAAGCTTTCTTT
d_call: .; v_call: TRBV4-1; j_call: TRBJ2-7; clone_size: .; cdr3_aa: CASSQVPGRTTYEQYF; cdr3_nt: TGCGCCAGCAGCCAAGTTCCTGGACGGACTACCTACGAGCAGTACTTC
d_call: .; v_call: TRBV6-5; j_call: TRBJ2-5; clone_size: .; cdr3_aa: CASSYGRTQYF; cdr3_nt: TGTGCCAGCAGTTACGGGAGGACCCAGTACTTC
d_call: .; v_call: TRBV15; j_call: TRBJ2-5; clone_size: .; cdr3_aa: CATSRGNEGSQYF; cdr3_nt: TGTGCCACCAGCAGAGGGAACGAGGGCAGCCAGTACTTC
d_call: .; v_call: TRBV7-9; j_call: TRBJ1-2; clone_size: .; cdr3_aa: CASSSPAGRGSGYTF; cdr3_nt: TGTGCCAGCAGCTCGCCGGCGGGGAGGGGATCTGGCTACACCTTC
d_call: .; v_call: TRBV11-2; j_call: TRBJ2-3; clone_size: once; cdr3_aa: CASSLVRADTQYF; cdr3_nt: TGTGCCAGCAGCTTAGTCAGGGCAGATACGCAGTATTTT
d_call: TRBD2; v_call: TRBV10-2; j_call: TRBJ2-1; clone_size: .; cdr3_aa: CASTQSGGGQFF; cdr3_nt: TGCGCCAGCACCCAGAGCGGGGGTGGGCAGTTCTTC
d_call: .; v_call: TRBV4-3; j_call: TRBJ1-1; clone_size: .; cdr3_aa: CASRGGSVNTEAFF; cdr3_nt: TGCGCCAGCAGGGGTGGTAGCGTGAACACTGAAGCTTTCTTT
d_call: .; v_call: TRBV5-4; j_call: TRBJ2-3; clone_size: .; cdr3_aa: CASSVGGQTTDTQYF; cdr3_nt: TGTGCCAGCAGCGTCGGGGGGCAAACCACAGATACGCAGTATTTT
d_call: TRBD1; v_call: TRBV19; j_call: TRBJ2-5; clone_size: .; cdr3_aa: CASSNHRGKTQYF; cdr3_nt: TGTGCCAGTAGTAACCACAGGGGGAAGACCCAGTACTTC
d_call: .; v_call: TRBV19; j_call: TRBJ2-5; clone_size: .; cdr3_aa: CASTLGETQYF; cdr3_nt: TGTGCCAGTACCCTAGGAGAGACCCAGTACTTC
d_call: TRBD1; v_call: TRBV6-5; j_call: TRBJ1-2; clone_size: .; cdr3_aa: CASSKRQGVYGYTF; cdr3_nt: TGTGCCAGCAGTAAACGACAGGGCGTCTATGGCTACACCTTC
d_call: .; v_call: TRBV15; j_call: TRBJ2-2; clone_size: .; cdr3_aa: CATSRGASPTGELFF; cdr3_nt: TGTGCCACCAGCAGAGGTGCCAGTCCCACCGGGGAGCTGTTTTTT
d_call: .; v_call: TRBV6-5; j_call: TRBJ2-7; clone_size: .; cdr3_aa: CASNSRVPDEQYF; cdr3_nt: TGTGCCAGCAATTCCAGGGTACCCGACGAGCAGTACTTC
d_call: .; v_call: TRBV6-5; j_call: TRBJ2-7; clone_size: .; cdr3_aa: CASSLTGVPYEQYF; cdr3_nt: TGTGCCAGCAGTTTAACGGGGGTTCCTTACGAGCAGTACTTC
d_call: TRBD1; v_call: TRBV7-8; j_call: TRBJ1-4; clone_size: .; cdr3_aa: CASSLGTGDEKLFF; cdr3_nt: TGTGCCAGCAGCTTAGGGACAGGGGATGAAAAACTGTTTTTT
d_call: .; v_call: TRBV7-6; j_call: TRBJ1-1; clone_size: .; cdr3_aa: CASSHSSGEAFF; cdr3_nt: TGTGCCAGCAGCCACTCATCCGGGGAAGCTTTCTTT
d_call: .; v_call: TRBV29-1; j_call: TRBJ2-3; clone_size: .; cdr3_aa: CSAERGTGDTQYF; cdr3_nt: TGCAGCGCCGAAAGGGGGACGGGAGATACGCAGTATTTT
d_call: TRBD1; v_call: TRBV19; j_call: TRBJ1-2; clone_size: .; cdr3_aa: CASSSRDRGHYGYTF; cdr3_nt: TGTGCCAGTAGTAGCCGGGACAGGGGTCACTATGGCTACACCTTC
d_call: .; v_call: TRBV2; j_call: TRBJ2-2; clone_size: .; cdr3_aa: CASRREGAGTGELFF; cdr3_nt: TGTGCCAGCAGGAGAGAAGGGGCGGGAACCGGGGAGCTGTTTTTT
d_call: TRBD1; v_call: TRBV2; j_call: TRBJ1-1; clone_size: .; cdr3_aa: CASSGTGGGNTEAFF; cdr3_nt: TGTGCCAGCAGTGGGACAGGGGGCGGGAACACTGAAGCTTTCTTT
d_call: TRBD2; v_call: TRBV15; j_call: TRBJ2-1; clone_size: few; cdr3_aa: CATSRDLAGGPTNEQFF; cdr3_nt: TGTGCCACCAGCAGAGATCTAGCGGGGGGCCCCACCAATGAGCAGTTCTTC
d_call: TRBD2; v_call: TRBV4-1; j_call: TRBJ2-3; clone_size: .; cdr3_aa: CASSYVAGGLTDTQYF; cdr3_nt: TGCGCCAGCAGCTACGTAGCGGGGGGGTTGACAGATACGCAGTATTTT
d_call: TRBD1; v_call: TRBV11-3; j_call: TRBJ2-1; clone_size: once; cdr3_aa: CASSRSTGDEQFF; cdr3_nt: TGTGCCAGCAGCCGTTCTACAGGGGATGAGCAGTTCTTC
d_call: TRBD1; v_call: TRBV4-1; j_call: TRBJ1-4; clone_size: .; cdr3_aa: CASSLATGRTNEKLFF; cdr3_nt: TGCGCCAGCAGCCTGGCGACAGGGAGGACTAATGAAAAACTGTTTTTT
d_call: TRBD2; v_call: TRBV6-5; j_call: TRBJ2-3; clone_size: .; cdr3_aa: CASSSAGGADTQYF; cdr3_nt: TGTGCCAGCAGTTCGGCGGGGGGGGCAGATACGCAGTATTTT
d_call: .; v_call: TRBV19; j_call: TRBJ1-6; clone_size: few; cdr3_aa: CASRDRSSYNSPLHF; cdr3_nt: TGTGCCAGCCGAGACAGAAGCTCCTATAATTCACCCCTCCACTTT
d_call: TRBD1; v_call: TRBV5-6; j_call: TRBJ2-5; clone_size: .; cdr3_aa: CASSGTGVGETQYF; cdr3_nt: TGTGCCAGCAGCGGGACAGGGGTTGGAGAGACCCAGTACTTC
d_call: TRBD2; v_call: TRBV7-2; j_call: TRBJ2-7; clone_size: .; cdr3_aa: CASSLSAGGIRRYEQYF; cdr3_nt: TGTGCCAGCAGCTTATCAGCGGGGGGAATTCGGCGCTACGAGCAGTACTTC
d_call: .; v_call: TRBV9; j_call: TRBJ2-5; clone_size: once; cdr3_aa: CASSDGGGKQETQYF; cdr3_nt: TGTGCCAGCAGTGATGGTGGGGGGAAGCAAGAGACCCAGTACTTC
d_call: .; v_call: TRBV7-3; j_call: TRBJ1-1; clone_size: .; cdr3_aa: CASSRQRGTEAFF; cdr3_nt: TGTGCCAGCAGCCGTCAACGGGGGACTGAAGCTTTCTTT